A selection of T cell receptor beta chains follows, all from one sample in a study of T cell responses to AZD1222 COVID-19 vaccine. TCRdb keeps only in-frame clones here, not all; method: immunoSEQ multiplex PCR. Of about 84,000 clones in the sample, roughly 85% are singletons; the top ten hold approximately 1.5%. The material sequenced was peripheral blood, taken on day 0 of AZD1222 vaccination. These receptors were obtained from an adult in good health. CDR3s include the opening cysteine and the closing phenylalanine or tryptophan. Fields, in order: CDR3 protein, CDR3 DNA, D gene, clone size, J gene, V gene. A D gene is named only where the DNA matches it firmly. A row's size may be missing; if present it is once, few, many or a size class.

CDR3 protein: CASSPIQETQYF
CDR3 DNA: TGTGCCAGCAGCCCCATTCAAGAGACCCAGTACTTC
D gene: NA
clone size: NA
J gene: TRBJ2-5
V gene: TRBV6-2/TRBV6-3

CDR3 protein: CASRGAEGNYGYTF
CDR3 DNA: TGTGCCAGCAGGGGGGCGGAGGGAAACTATGGCTACACCTTC
D gene: NA
clone size: NA
J gene: TRBJ1-2
V gene: TRBV2

CDR3 protein: CASSLGRSSYEQYF
CDR3 DNA: TGTGCCAGCAGCCTCGGGCGGAGCTCCTACGAGCAGTACTTC
D gene: NA
clone size: few
J gene: TRBJ2-7
V gene: TRBV7-9

CDR3 protein: CASTLRGQVGEQPQHF
CDR3 DNA: TGTGCCAGCACACTTCGCGGGCAGGTCGGTGAACAGCCCCAGCATTTT
D gene: NA
clone size: NA
J gene: TRBJ1-5
V gene: TRBV27

CDR3 protein: CASSQPRTSLEQFF
CDR3 DNA: TGTGCCAGCAGCCAACCGCGGACTAGCTTGGAGCAGTTCTTC
D gene: TRBD2
clone size: NA
J gene: TRBJ2-1
V gene: TRBV7-2

CDR3 protein: CASSVSGQGAGNEKLFF
CDR3 DNA: TGTGCCAGCAGCGTCTCGGGACAGGGGGCCGGTAATGAAAAACTGTTTTTT
D gene: TRBD1
clone size: NA
J gene: TRBJ1-4
V gene: TRBV9

CDR3 protein: CASSLMGLADNEQFF
CDR3 DNA: TGTGCCAGCAGCTTAATGGGACTAGCGGACAATGAGCAGTTCTTC
D gene: TRBD2
clone size: NA
J gene: TRBJ2-1
V gene: TRBV7-3

CDR3 protein: CASSLGQPQETQYF
CDR3 DNA: TGCGCCAGCAGCTTGGGGCAGCCCCAAGAGACCCAGTACTTC
D gene: NA
clone size: NA
J gene: TRBJ2-5
V gene: TRBV5-1

CDR3 protein: CASSPYDREAHYGYTF
CDR3 DNA: TGTGCCAGCAGCCCCTACGACAGGGAGGCCCACTATGGCTACACCTTC
D gene: TRBD1
clone size: NA
J gene: TRBJ1-2
V gene: TRBV5-6

CDR3 protein: CASSRGLAGGAASGANVLTF
CDR3 DNA: TGTGCCAGCAGCCGGGGACTAGCGGGAGGGGCCGCCTCTGGGGCCAACGTCCTGACTTTC
D gene: TRBD2
clone size: NA
J gene: TRBJ2-6
V gene: TRBV5-4

CDR3 protein: CASETWTSENTGELFF
CDR3 DNA: TGTGCCAGTGAGACTTGGACTAGCGAAAACACCGGGGAGCTGTTTTTT
D gene: TRBD2
clone size: NA
J gene: TRBJ2-2
V gene: TRBV6-6

CDR3 protein: CATSDPPGDTHYF
CDR3 DNA: TGTGCCACCAGTGATCCCCCCGGAGATACGCATTATTTT
D gene: NA
clone size: NA
J gene: TRBJ2-3
V gene: TRBV24-1

CDR3 protein: CASSIAGLAGVETQYF
CDR3 DNA: TGTGCCAGTAGTATAGCGGGACTAGCGGGAGTGGAGACCCAGTACTTC
D gene: TRBD2
clone size: NA
J gene: TRBJ2-5
V gene: TRBV19

CDR3 protein: CASSPGTGPTNEKLFF
CDR3 DNA: TGTGCCAGCAGCCCCGGGACAGGTCCAACTAATGAAAAACTGTTTTTT
D gene: TRBD1
clone size: NA
J gene: TRBJ1-4
V gene: TRBV7-8

CDR3 protein: CTSSLPKGNQPQHF
CDR3 DNA: TGCACCAGCAGCCTTCCCAAAGGAAATCAGCCCCAGCATTTT
D gene: NA
clone size: NA
J gene: TRBJ1-5
V gene: TRBV1

CDR3 protein: CAWASGQGYEKLFF
CDR3 DNA: TGTGCCTGGGCCTCGGGACAGGGGTATGAAAAACTGTTTTTT
D gene: TRBD1
clone size: once
J gene: TRBJ1-4
V gene: TRBV30

CDR3 protein: CASSQGCRGPDTEAFF
CDR3 DNA: TGCGCCAGCAGTCAAGGTTGCAGGGGGCCGGACACTGAAGCTTTCTTT
D gene: TRBD1
clone size: NA
J gene: TRBJ1-1
V gene: TRBV23-1

CDR3 protein: CASSLKVGTTQYF
CDR3 DNA: TGTGCCAGCAGTTTAAAGGTCGGGACGACCCAGTACTTC
D gene: NA
clone size: NA
J gene: TRBJ2-5
V gene: TRBV27

CDR3 protein: CASSLSDRNQPQHF
CDR3 DNA: TGTGCCAGCAGTTTATCGGACAGGAATCAGCCCCAGCATTTT
D gene: TRBD1
clone size: NA
J gene: TRBJ1-5
V gene: TRBV28

CDR3 protein: CASSEGGQGNPYEQYF
CDR3 DNA: TGTGCCAGCAGTGAAGGGGGACAGGGGAACCCCTACGAGCAGTACTTC
D gene: TRBD1
clone size: NA
J gene: TRBJ2-7
V gene: TRBV6-1

CDR3 protein: CAISELSGRDDNEQFF
CDR3 DNA: TGTGCCATCAGTGAGCTGAGCGGGAGGGATGACAATGAGCAGTTCTTC
D gene: TRBD2
clone size: NA
J gene: TRBJ2-1
V gene: TRBV10-3

CDR3 protein: CASSWAPRAEPQHF
CDR3 DNA: TGTGCCAGTAGTTGGGCCCCTCGGGCTGAGCCCCAGCATTTT
D gene: NA
clone size: NA
J gene: TRBJ1-5
V gene: TRBV19

CDR3 protein: CASSLGLAGATDTQYF
CDR3 DNA: TGTGCCAGCAGCTTAGGGCTAGCGGGAGCGACAGATACGCAGTATTTT
D gene: TRBD2
clone size: NA
J gene: TRBJ2-3
V gene: TRBV11-3

CDR3 protein: CSVELDFSSTQYF
CDR3 DNA: TGCAGCGTTGAACTGGACTTTTCATCTACGCAGTATTTT
D gene: NA
clone size: NA
J gene: TRBJ2-3
V gene: TRBV29-1

CDR3 protein: CASSFGQGAGNIQYF
CDR3 DNA: TGTGCCAGCAGCTTTGGCCAGGGGGCAGGAAACATTCAGTACTTC
D gene: TRBD1
clone size: NA
J gene: TRBJ2-4
V gene: TRBV7-3

CDR3 protein: CASNDRVQGNTIYF
CDR3 DNA: TGTGCCAGCAACGACAGGGTACAAGGAAACACCATATATTTT
D gene: TRBD1
clone size: NA
J gene: TRBJ1-3
V gene: TRBV7-9

CDR3 protein: CASSSRLAGDYEQYF
CDR3 DNA: TGCGCCAGCAGCTCTAGACTAGCGGGAGACTACGAGCAGTACTTC
D gene: TRBD2
clone size: NA
J gene: TRBJ2-7
V gene: TRBV5-1

CDR3 protein: CASSFPPGQKYGYTF
CDR3 DNA: TGTGCCAGCAGCTTCCCTCCGGGACAGAAATATGGCTACACCTTC
D gene: TRBD1
clone size: NA
J gene: TRBJ1-2
V gene: TRBV7-2

CDR3 protein: CASSPNAGSTEAFF
CDR3 DNA: TGTGCCAGCTCACCAAACGCAGGGAGCACTGAAGCTTTCTTT
D gene: NA
clone size: NA
J gene: TRBJ1-1
V gene: TRBV18

CDR3 protein: CASSLTAPSWVNTEAFF
CDR3 DNA: TGTGCCAGCAGTTTAACTGCTCCCTCGTGGGTGAACACTGAAGCTTTCTTT
D gene: NA
clone size: NA
J gene: TRBJ1-1
V gene: TRBV27

CDR3 protein: CASSSGTPNQPQHF
CDR3 DNA: TGCGCCAGCAGCTCCGGGACTCCCAATCAGCCCCAGCATTTT
D gene: NA
clone size: NA
J gene: TRBJ1-5
V gene: TRBV5-1

CDR3 protein: CASGLSYYEQYF
CDR3 DNA: TGTGCTAGTGGTCTCTCCTATTACGAGCAGTACTTC
D gene: NA
clone size: NA
J gene: TRBJ2-7
V gene: TRBV12-5

CDR3 protein: CASSSFQNEQFF
CDR3 DNA: TGTGCCAGCAGCTCCTTCCAGAATGAGCAGTTCTTC
D gene: NA
clone size: once
J gene: TRBJ2-1
V gene: TRBV7-2

CDR3 protein: CASSKLAGLSGANVLTF
CDR3 DNA: TGTGCCAGTAGTAAACTAGCGGGTCTTTCTGGGGCCAACGTCCTGACTTTC
D gene: TRBD2
clone size: NA
J gene: TRBJ2-6
V gene: TRBV19

CDR3 protein: CASSQDWGQMNTEAFF
CDR3 DNA: TGTGCCAGCAGCCAAGATTGGGGGCAGATGAACACTGAAGCTTTCTTT
D gene: NA
clone size: NA
J gene: TRBJ1-1
V gene: TRBV14

CDR3 protein: CASSKALGIQGHVVKDTQYF
CDR3 DNA: TGTGCCAGCAGCAAAGCTCTCGGGATACAGGGACACGTCGTTAAGGATACGCAGTATTTT
D gene: NA
clone size: NA
J gene: TRBJ2-3
V gene: TRBV21-1